This T cell receptor beta chain came from a study of patients and donors after allogeneic stem cell transplantation. The CDR3 sequence is 16 residues long. Germline V gives CDR1 LNHNV, CDR2 YYDKDF (reference sequence). V was clipped by 5 bases and J by 6 bases, with 20 bases between them. TCRdb re-called the RT-PCR reads with MiXCR, one entry per CDR3 protein. The sample records about 74,000 distinct CDR3 sequences, around 27% being singletons. The sample taken for sequencing was blood, either unsorted or a sorted T cell fraction (not recorded which). V is TRBV15 and J is TRBJ2-1, with D possibly TRBD2 on 5 matching bases. This TCR was sampled from a human donor who was either an allogeneic HSCT recipient or a stem cell or donor lymphocyte infusion donor (not recorded which). It is not recorded whose cells these are; they may come from a transplant donor. The CDR3 sequence is CATSPYGEGYLNEQFF. The CDR3 nucleotides read TGTGCCACCAGCCCCTACGGAGAGGGTTACCTCAATGAGCAGTTCTTC.